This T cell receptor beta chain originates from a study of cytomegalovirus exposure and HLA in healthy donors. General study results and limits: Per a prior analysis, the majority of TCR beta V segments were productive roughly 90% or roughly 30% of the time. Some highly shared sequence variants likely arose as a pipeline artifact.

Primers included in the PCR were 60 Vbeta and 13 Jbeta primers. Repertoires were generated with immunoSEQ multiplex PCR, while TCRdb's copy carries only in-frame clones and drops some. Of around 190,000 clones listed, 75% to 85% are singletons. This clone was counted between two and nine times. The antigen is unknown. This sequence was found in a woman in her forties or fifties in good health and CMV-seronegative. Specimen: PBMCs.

In DNA, the CDR3 is TGCGCCAGCAGCCTCCGGGACTTCACAGATACGCAGTATTTT. Amino acids: CASSLRDFTDTQYF. This chain connects TRBV4-1 to TRBJ2-3, with D perhaps TRBD2 (6 bases). Trimming took off 4 bases at V and 2 bases at J, with 10 bases between the two ends. The CDR3 is made up of 14 amino acids. Germline-derived CDR1 and CDR2 are MGHRA and YSYEKL.